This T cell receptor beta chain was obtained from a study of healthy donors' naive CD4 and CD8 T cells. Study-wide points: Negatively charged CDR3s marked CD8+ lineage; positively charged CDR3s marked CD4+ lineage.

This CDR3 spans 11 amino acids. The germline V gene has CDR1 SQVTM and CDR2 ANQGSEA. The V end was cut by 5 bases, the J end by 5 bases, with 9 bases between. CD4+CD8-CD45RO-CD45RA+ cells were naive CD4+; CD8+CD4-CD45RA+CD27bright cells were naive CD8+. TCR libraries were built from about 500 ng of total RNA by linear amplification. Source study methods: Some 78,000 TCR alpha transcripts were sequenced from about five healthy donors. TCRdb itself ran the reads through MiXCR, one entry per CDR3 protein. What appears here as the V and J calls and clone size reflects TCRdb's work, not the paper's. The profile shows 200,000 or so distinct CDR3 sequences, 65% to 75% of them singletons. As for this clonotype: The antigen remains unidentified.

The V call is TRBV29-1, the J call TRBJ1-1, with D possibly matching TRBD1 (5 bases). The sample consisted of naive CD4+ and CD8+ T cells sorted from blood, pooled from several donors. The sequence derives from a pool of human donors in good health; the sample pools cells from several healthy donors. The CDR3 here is CSVLQETEAFF. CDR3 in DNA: TGCAGCGTTTTACAGGAAACTGAAGCTTTCTTT.